One and the same sample provided the 6 T cell receptor beta chains below, sequenced in a study of blood T cell repertoires in COVID-19. Data came from immunoSEQ multiplex PCR; TCRdb stores just in-frame clones and leaves some out. The sample includes tens of thousands of clones, over 75% of them seen just once. Sequences were obtained from peripheral blood. These TCRs come from a human donor in a cohort sampled during active COVID-19.

The CDR3, as DNA: TGTGCCAGCAGCATCGACAGGGGGGGACAGCCCCAGCATTTT. Residues: CASSIDRGGQPQHF. The V and J genes are TRBV7-2 and TRBJ1-5; 9 positions match TRBD1. Germline CDR1 is SGHTA and CDR2 is FQGNSA. V dropped 5 bases and J dropped 7; count of bases not matched to a gene: 6. This CDR3 is 14 amino acids long.

The chain uses TRBV27 and TRBJ1-1; 10 positions match TRBD1. Germline CDR1 MNHEY, CDR2 SMNVEV (reference sequence). The CDR3 totals 13 residues. Trimming took 6 bases from V and 10 from J; bases not matched to a gene: 8. The CDR3 protein is CASRTRQGARAFF. DNA for the CDR3: TGTGCCAGCAGAACCCGACAGGGGGCGCGAGCTTTCTTT.

The V gene is TRBV29-1, the J gene TRBJ1-1; D is perhaps TRBD1 (6 bases). Germline V gene sequence: CDR1 SQVTM, CDR2 ANQGSEA. This CDR3 contains 14 residues. Trimming cost V 6 bases and J 5 bases, with 19 bases left between them. The CDR3: CSVVPARGGTEAFF. DNA of the CDR3: TGCAGCGTCGTGCCCGCGAGGGGGGGTACTGAAGCTTTCTTT.

CDR3 nucleotides: TGTGCCAGCTGGCCCGGGACAGGGGTAGCGGCCACGGTCACCAATGAGCAGTTCTTC. Encoded protein: CASWPGTGVAATVTNEQFF. V usage is TRBV21-1 and J usage is TRBJ2-1; TRBD1, the table's D call, lacks a check against the DNA. TRBV21-1 is classified as a pseudogene. The CDR3 loop spans 19 amino acids.

The chain uses TRBV2 and TRBJ1-5; TRBD1 is a possible D gene (6 bases). CDR1 is SNHLY and CDR2 is FYNNEI in the germline V gene. The CDR3 has 14 residues. V was shortened by 6 bases and J by 2 bases, with 11 bases between the two germline ends. The CDR3 DNA is TGTGCCAGCAGAGTGGACAGTCGCAATCAGCCCCAGCATTTT. As protein: CASRVDSRNQPQHF.

The CDR3 region is CASSPGLGVQETQYF. In DNA, the CDR3 is TGTGCCAGTAGTCCGGGACTAGGGGTCCAAGAGACCCAGTACTTC. The chain combines TRBV19 with TRBJ2-5; 8 nucleotides match TRBD2. Germline V gives CDR1 LNHDA, CDR2 SQIVND (reference sequence). Losses at the gene ends were 5 bases for V and 1 base for J; bases not matched to a gene: 6. The CDR3 spans 15 residues.